This T cell receptor (beta chain) was sequenced in a study of blood T cell repertoires in COVID-19. For the study at large: Spain, Italy and the United States supplied samples that represented acute and convalescent COVID-19.

Some clones are missing from TCRdb's copy, which holds only in-frame ones; the method was immunoSEQ multiplex PCR. The sample consists of 60,000 to 80,000 clones, around 82% of them appearing once. This sequence originates from a man aged 45-60 years with active COVID-19. The sample was peripheral blood.

The CDR3 loop reads CASSDRSSGSYEQYF. For the CDR3, the DNA is TGTGCCAGCAGTGATCGGTCTAGCGGGAGCTACGAGCAGTACTTC. This chain uses TRBV2 with TRBJ2-7; 10 bases align to TRBD2. V dropped 3 bases and J dropped 3; count of bases not matched to a gene: 5. CDR3 length: 15 residues. Germline V gene sequence: CDR1 SNHLY, CDR2 FYNNEI. Full variable domain (missing parts from reference TRBV2 and TRBJ2-7): EPEVTQTPSHQVTQMGQEVILRCVPISNHLYFYWYRQILGQKVEFLVSFYNNEISEKSEIFDDQFSVERPDGSNFTLKIRSTKLEDSAMYFCASSDRSSGSYEQYFGPGTRLTVT.